The 3 T cell receptor beta chains below come from one sample, sequenced in a study of blood T cell repertoires in COVID-19. Repertoires were generated with immunoSEQ multiplex PCR, while TCRdb's copy carries only in-frame clones and drops some. There are around 170,000 clones in the sample; roughly 81% occur only once, and approximately 12% lies in the top ten. Input material: peripheral blood. These receptors originate from a woman of 80 years or more with COVID-19, enrolled during active disease.

This clone was counted between two and nine times. The chain is built from TRBV24-1 and TRBJ2-1, with a weak D call TRBD1 (5 bases). This CDR3 region has 15 residues. V was clipped by 1 base and J by 7 bases, with 13 bases between them. The V gene's germline CDR1 is KGHDR and CDR2 SFDVKD. The CDR3, as DNA: TGTGCCACCAGTGATTTAGGGGTCCCGTGGAATGAGCAGTTCTTC. As protein: CATSDLGVPWNEQFF.

This clone occurred once. This sequence joins TRBV27 and TRBJ2-5; tentatively, D is TRBD2 (6 bases). CDR3 length: 16 residues. Trimming took off 4 bases at V and 2 bases at J, with 17 bases between the two ends. In germline, CDR1 is MNHEY, CDR2 SMNVEV (reference sequence). CDR3 residues: CASSSLALWTQETQYF. For the CDR3, the DNA is TGTGCCAGCAGTTCCCTAGCGTTGTGGACTCAAGAGACCCAGTACTTC.

V usage is TRBV29-1 and J usage is TRBJ2-7; 12 bases are shared with TRBD2. The CDR3 has 14 amino acids. V gave up 4 bases and J gave up 3 bases; unmatched junction bases: 4. Germline V gene sequence: CDR1 SQVTM, CDR2 ANQGSEA. CDR3 residues: CSVARLAGDYEQYF. In nucleotides, the CDR3 is TGCAGCGTTGCTAGACTAGCGGGAGACTACGAGCAGTACTTC.